Below, 15 T cell receptor beta chains from the same sample are listed, as sequenced in a study of blood T cell repertoires in COVID-19. TCRdb keeps only in-frame clones here, not all; method: immunoSEQ multiplex PCR. The table lists fewer than 90,000 clones, approximately 84% of them singletons. The sample consisted of peripheral blood. The receptors originated from a man in his sixties or seventies with acute or convalescent COVID-19.

The chain joins TRBV6-5 to TRBJ1-5; TRBD1 matches 8 bases. This CDR3 comprises 13 residues. V lost 9 bases to trimming and J lost 3 bases; unmatched junction nucleotides: 4. The germline CDR1 and CDR2 sequences are MNHEY and SVGAGI. The CDR3 protein is CASTGGLNQPQHF. For the CDR3, the DNA is TGTGCCAGTACAGGGGGGCTCAATCAGCCCCAGCATTTT.

V usage is TRBV7-3 and J usage is TRBJ2-2; 7 positions agree with TRBD1. CDR3 length: 15 residues. Germline assignment: CDR1 SGHTA and CDR2 FQGTGA. V lost 5 bases to trimming and J lost 7 bases; unmatched junction nucleotides: 10. The CDR3 sequence is CASSARDRPYGELFF. The CDR3 DNA reads as TGTGCCAGCAGCGCCCGGGACAGACCTTACGGGGAGCTGTTTTTT.

The rearrangement links TRBV29-1 to TRBJ1-2; D is unclear. This CDR3 contains 14 residues. Germline CDR1 SQVTM, CDR2 ANQGSEA. Deletions cut 7 bases from V and 0 bases from J, with 15 bases between. The CDR3 DNA reads as TGCAGCGCATCCCCAGCGACCGCTAACTATGGCTACACCTTC. It yields the protein CSASPATANYGYTF.

This rearrangement joins TRBV7-8 to TRBJ1-4; D is uncertain. The germline V gene has CDR1 SGHVS and CDR2 FQNEAQ. This CDR3 has 17 residues. V was cut by 5 bases and J by 4 bases, with 20 bases left in between. CDR3: CASSRPAGLPGNEKLFF. CDR3 coding DNA: TGTGCCAGCAGCCGTCCCGCGGGTCTCCCCGGTAATGAAAAACTGTTTTTT.

V and J are TRBV9 and TRBJ2-2; 10 nucleotides line up with TRBD2. The germline gives CDR1 SGDLS, CDR2 YYNGEE. Trimming removed 5 bases from V and 1 base from J; junction bases left unmatched: 8. The CDR3 is 17 residues long. Written as DNA, the CDR3 is TGTGCCAGCAGTAGAGCGGGAGGGCCTTGGAACACCGGGGAGCTGTTTTTT. The encoded protein is CASSRAGGPWNTGELFF.

The rearrangement uses TRBV29-1 and TRBJ2-1, with 9 bases lining up with TRBD1. V shed 5 bases, J shed 6 bases, and the junction held 8 bases outside the gene matches. The CDR3 runs 14 residues. From germline, CDR1 is SQVTM and CDR2 ANQGSEA. CDR3 amino acids: CSVNPGQGFNEQFF. The CDR3 DNA sequence: TGCAGCGTTAATCCGGGACAGGGATTCAATGAGCAGTTCTTC.

This clone came up a few times. The chain joins TRBV7-3 to TRBJ2-7; a weak D match, TRBD2 (6 bases). Per germline, CDR1 SGHTA and CDR2 FQGTGA. The CDR3 length is 15 residues. V gave up 3 bases and J gave up 6 bases, with 18 bases separating them. CDR3 in DNA: TGTGCCAGCAGCTTCCAGCCGGCGGGATGGGGCGAGCAGTACTTC. Translated: CASSFQPAGWGEQYF.

V is TRBV5-5 and J is TRBJ1-1, with D tentatively TRBD1 (6 bases). From germline, CDR1 is SGHKS and CDR2 YYEKEE (reference sequence). The V and J ends lost 4 bases and 3 bases respectively, with 16 bases between them. The CDR3 is 15 amino acids. CDR3 nucleotide sequence: TGTGCCAGCAGCAACTTACAGGGTGTCGACACTGAAGCTTTCTTT. Its protein is CASSNLQGVDTEAFF.

The V and J genes are TRBV7-8 and TRBJ2-6; TRBD2 agrees at 15 bases. CDR1 SGHVS and CDR2 FQNEAQ come from the germline V gene. This CDR3 is 19 amino acids long. V was pared by 5 bases and J by 4 bases, with 9 bases of the junction left unmatched. CDR3 DNA sequence: TGTGCCAGCAGCAGAGGACTAGCGGGAGGGCCGACCGGGGCCAACGTCCTGACTTTC. Translated, it gives CASSRGLAGGPTGANVLTF.

The genes are TRBV5-6 and TRBJ1-6, with D possibly being TRBD1 (5 bases). The CDR3 extends over 16 amino acids. Trimming removed 0 bases from V and 6 bases from J, with 13 bases in between. CDR1 and CDR2 from the germline V gene are SGHDT and YYEEEE. CDR3 protein: CASSLGGQGANSPLHF. CDR3 bases: TGTGCCAGCAGCTTGGGAGGCCAGGGCGCTAATTCACCCCTCCACTTT.

The chain couples TRBV28 to TRBJ1-1; 12 nucleotides agree with TRBD1. This CDR3 has 17 amino acids. V gave up 7 bases and J gave up 5 bases; unmatched junction bases: 14. Germline V CDR1 and CDR2: MDHEN, SYDVKM. The CDR3 reads CASTTRRDRGRDTEAFF. CDR3 sequence (DNA): TGTGCCAGCACTACCCGCCGGGACAGGGGGCGAGATACTGAAGCTTTCTTT.

This clone occurred once. The V and J genes are TRBV19 and TRBJ1-5; possibly TRBD1 for D (6 bases). The V gene's germline CDR1 is LNHDA and CDR2 SQIVND (reference sequence). This CDR3 has 17 residues. The V gene lost 1 base and the J gene lost 6 bases, with 19 bases spanning the gap. CDR3 protein: CASSIARRQAFSQPQHF. CDR3 in DNA: TGTGCCAGTAGTATAGCGAGGAGACAGGCTTTCAGTCAGCCCCAGCATTTT.

The CDR3 is CATSDHSNQPQHF. CDR3 coding DNA: TGTGCCACCAGTGATCATAGCAATCAGCCCCAGCATTTT. The chain joins TRBV24-1 to TRBJ1-5; D not certain. This CDR3 is built from 13 residues. The germline CDR1 and CDR2 sequences are KGHDR and SFDVKD. The V end was cut by 3 bases, the J end by 0 bases, with 2 bases between.

This clone was seen only once. The chain links TRBV30 to TRBJ1-2; 8 bases are shared with TRBD1. The CDR3 is 14 amino acids. Germline V gene sequence: CDR1 GTSNPN, CDR2 SVGIG (reference sequence). The V segment lost 3 bases and the J segment 3 bases; nucleotides outside the gene matches: 6. CDR3 coding DNA: TGTGCCTGGAGCAGGGGGCCGGGGGACTATGGCTACACCTTC. Residues: CAWSRGPGDYGYTF.

The chain carries TRBV23-1 and TRBJ2-7, with 7 bases aligning to TRBD1. TRBV23-1 is sorted into the ORF group, with uncertain function. V dropped 6 bases and J dropped 2; count of bases not matched to a gene: 4. This CDR3 comprises 13 residues. CDR3 DNA sequence: TGCGCCAGCAGCCAAACAGGGGCCTACGAGCAGTACTTC. This codes for CASSQTGAYEQYF.